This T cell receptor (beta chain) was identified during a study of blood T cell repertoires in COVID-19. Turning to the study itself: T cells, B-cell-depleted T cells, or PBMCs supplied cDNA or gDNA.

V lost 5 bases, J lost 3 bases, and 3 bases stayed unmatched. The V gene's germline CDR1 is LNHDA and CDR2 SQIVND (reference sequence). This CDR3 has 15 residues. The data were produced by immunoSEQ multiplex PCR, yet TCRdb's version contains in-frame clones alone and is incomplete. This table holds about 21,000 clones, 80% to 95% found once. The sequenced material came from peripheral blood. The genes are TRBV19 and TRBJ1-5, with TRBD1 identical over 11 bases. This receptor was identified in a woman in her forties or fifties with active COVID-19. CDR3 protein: CASSFGQGANQPQHF. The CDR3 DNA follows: TGTGCCAGTAGTTTCGGACAGGGGGCCAATCAGCCCCAGCATTTT.